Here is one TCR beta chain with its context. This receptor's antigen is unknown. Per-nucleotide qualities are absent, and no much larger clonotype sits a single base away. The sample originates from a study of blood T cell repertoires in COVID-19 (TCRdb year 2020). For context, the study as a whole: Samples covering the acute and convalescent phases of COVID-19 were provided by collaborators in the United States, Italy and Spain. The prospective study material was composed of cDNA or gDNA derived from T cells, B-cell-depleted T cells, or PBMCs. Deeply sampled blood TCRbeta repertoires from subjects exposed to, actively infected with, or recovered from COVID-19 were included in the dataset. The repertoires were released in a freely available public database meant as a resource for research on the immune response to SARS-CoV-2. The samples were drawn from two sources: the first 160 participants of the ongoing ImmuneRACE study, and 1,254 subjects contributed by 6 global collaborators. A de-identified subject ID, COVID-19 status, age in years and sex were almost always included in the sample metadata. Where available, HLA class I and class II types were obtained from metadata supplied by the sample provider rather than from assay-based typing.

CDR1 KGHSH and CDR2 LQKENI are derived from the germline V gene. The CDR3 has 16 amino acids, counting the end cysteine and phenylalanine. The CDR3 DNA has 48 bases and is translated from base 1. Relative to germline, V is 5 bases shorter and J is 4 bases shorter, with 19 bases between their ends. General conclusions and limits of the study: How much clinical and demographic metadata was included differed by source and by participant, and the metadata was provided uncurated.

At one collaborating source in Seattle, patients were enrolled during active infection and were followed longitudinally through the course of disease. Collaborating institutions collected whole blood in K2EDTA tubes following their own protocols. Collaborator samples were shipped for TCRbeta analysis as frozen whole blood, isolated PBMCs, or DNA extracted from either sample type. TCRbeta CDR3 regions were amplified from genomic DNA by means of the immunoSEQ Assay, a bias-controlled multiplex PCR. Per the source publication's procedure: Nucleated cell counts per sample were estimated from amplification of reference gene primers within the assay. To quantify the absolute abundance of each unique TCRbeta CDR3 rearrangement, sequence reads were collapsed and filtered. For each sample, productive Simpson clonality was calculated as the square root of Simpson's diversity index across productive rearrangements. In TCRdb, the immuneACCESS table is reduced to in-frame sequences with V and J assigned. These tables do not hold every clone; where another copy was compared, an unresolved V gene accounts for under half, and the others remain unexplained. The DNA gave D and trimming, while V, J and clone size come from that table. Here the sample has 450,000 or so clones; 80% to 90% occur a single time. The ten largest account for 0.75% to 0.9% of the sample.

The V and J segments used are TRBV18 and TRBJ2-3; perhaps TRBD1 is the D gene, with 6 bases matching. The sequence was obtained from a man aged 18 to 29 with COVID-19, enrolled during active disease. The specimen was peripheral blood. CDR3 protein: CASSNQFGEGADTQYF. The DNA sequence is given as TGTGCCAGCTCAAATCAGTTCGGAGAGGGGGCAGATACGCAGTATTTT.